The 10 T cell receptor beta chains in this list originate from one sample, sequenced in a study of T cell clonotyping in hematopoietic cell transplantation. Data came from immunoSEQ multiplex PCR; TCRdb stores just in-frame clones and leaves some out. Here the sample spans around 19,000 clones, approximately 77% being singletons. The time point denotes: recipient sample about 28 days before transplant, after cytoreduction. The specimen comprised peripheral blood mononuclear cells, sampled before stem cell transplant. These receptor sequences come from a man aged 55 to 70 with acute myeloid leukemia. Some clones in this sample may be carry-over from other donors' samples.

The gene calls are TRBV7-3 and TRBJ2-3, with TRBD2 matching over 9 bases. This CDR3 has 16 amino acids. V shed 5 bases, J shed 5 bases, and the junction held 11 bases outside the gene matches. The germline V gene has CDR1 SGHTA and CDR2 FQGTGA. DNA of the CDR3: TGTGCCAGCAGCCCCCCCCGTCGAGCGGGGGGAGATACGCAGTATTTT. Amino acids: CASSPPRRAGGDTQYF. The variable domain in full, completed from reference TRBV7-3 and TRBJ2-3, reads GAGVSQTPSNKVTEKGKYVELRCDPISGHTALYWYRQSLGQGPEFLIYFQGTGAADDSGLPNDRFFAVRPEGSVSTLKIQRTERGDSAVYLCASSPPRRAGGDTQYFGPGTRLTVL.

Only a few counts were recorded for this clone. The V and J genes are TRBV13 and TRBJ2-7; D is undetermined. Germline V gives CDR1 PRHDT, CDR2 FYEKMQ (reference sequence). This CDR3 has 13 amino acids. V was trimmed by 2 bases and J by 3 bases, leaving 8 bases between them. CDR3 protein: CASSLNAVYEQYF. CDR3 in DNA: TGTGCCAGCAGCTTAAATGCGGTCTACGAGCAGTACTTC.

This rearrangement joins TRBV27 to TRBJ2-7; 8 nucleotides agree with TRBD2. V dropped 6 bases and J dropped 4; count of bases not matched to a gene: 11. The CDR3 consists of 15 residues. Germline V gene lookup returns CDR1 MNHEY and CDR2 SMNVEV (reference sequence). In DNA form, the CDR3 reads TGTGCCAGCAGCGACCAGGGACTAGTCAGTTACGAGCAGTACTTC. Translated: CASSDQGLVSYEQYF.

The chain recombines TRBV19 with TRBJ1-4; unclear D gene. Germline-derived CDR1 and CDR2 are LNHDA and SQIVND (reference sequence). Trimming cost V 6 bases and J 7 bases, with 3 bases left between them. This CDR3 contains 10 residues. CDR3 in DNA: TGTGCCAGTAGCTCTGAAAAACTGTTTTTT. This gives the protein CASSSEKLFF. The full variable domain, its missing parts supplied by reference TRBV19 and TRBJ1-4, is DGGITQSPKYLFRKEGQNVTLSCEQNLNHDAMYWYRQDPGQGLRLIYYSQIVNDFQKGDIAEGYSVSREKKESFPLTVTSAQKNPTAFYLCASSSEKLFFGSGTQLSVL.

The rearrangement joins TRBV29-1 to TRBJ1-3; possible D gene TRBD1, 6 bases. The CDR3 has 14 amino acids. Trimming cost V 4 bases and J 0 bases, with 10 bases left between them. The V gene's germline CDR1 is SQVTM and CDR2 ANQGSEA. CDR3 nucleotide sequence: TGCAGCGTTGGGGAAGGGGGCTCTGGAAACACCATATATTTT. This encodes CSVGEGGSGNTIYF.

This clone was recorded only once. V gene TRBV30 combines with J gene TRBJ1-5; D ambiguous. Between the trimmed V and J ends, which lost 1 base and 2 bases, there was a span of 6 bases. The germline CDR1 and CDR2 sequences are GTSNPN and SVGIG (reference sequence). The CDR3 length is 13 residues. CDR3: CAWSERGNQPQHF. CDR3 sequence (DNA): TGTGCCTGGAGTGAGAGGGGCAATCAGCCCCAGCATTTT.

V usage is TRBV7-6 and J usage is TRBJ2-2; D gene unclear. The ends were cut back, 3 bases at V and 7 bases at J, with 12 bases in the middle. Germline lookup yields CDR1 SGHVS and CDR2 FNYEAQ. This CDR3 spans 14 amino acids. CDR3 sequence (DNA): TGTGCCAGCAGCTTTGGCATCCTGGGCGGGGAGCTGTTTTTT. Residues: CASSFGILGGELFF.

The CDR3 is CASSSTGAYEQYF. CDR3 bases: TGTGCCAGCAGCTCAACAGGGGCCTACGAGCAGTACTTC. V and J are TRBV13 and TRBJ2-7, with 7 bases identical to TRBD1. Germline lookup yields CDR1 PRHDT and CDR2 FYEKMQ (reference sequence). The CDR3 length is 13 residues. Losses at the gene ends were 4 bases for V and 2 bases for J; bases not matched to a gene: 2.

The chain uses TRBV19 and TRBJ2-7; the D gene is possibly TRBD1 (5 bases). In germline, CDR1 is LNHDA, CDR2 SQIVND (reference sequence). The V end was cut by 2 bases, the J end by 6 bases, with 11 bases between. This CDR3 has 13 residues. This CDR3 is CASSILGRAEQYF. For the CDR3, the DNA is TGTGCCAGTAGTATACTAGGCAGGGCCGAGCAGTACTTC. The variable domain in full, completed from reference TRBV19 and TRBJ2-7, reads DGGITQSPKYLFRKEGQNVTLSCEQNLNHDAMYWYRQDPGQGLRLIYYSQIVNDFQKGDIAEGYSVSREKKESFPLTVTSAQKNPTAFYLCASSILGRAEQYFGPGTRLTVT.

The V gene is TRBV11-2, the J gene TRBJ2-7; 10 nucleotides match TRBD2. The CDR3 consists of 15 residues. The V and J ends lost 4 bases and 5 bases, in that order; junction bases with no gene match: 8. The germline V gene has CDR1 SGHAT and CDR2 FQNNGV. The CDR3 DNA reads TGTGCCAGCAGCTCCCGAGCGGGAGGGCCCGACGAGCAGTACTTC. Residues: CASSSRAGGPDEQYF.